This T cell receptor (beta chain) was identified during a study of CD8 T cells in ankylosing spondylitis. TCRdb processed the 5' RACE reads anew with MiXCR; each CDR3 protein has one entry. Of around 300,000 distinct CDR3 sequences in the sample, 11% were seen once. Details on this clonotype: This may be a read error, as it is one base from a much larger clone.

Germline CDR1 is DFQATT and CDR2 is SNEGSKA (reference sequence). CDR3 length: 9 residues. The J gene is TRBJ1-1, the V gene TRBV20-1, with a possible D match to TRBD1 (6 bases). Sequencing was done on a sample of blood, either unsorted or a sorted T cell fraction (not recorded which). This clonotype originated in a female donor with ankylosing spondylitis or in good health (not recorded which). The CDR3 DNA follows: TGCAGTGCTGGATTGGGGGCTCTCTTT. It codes for CSAGLGALF.